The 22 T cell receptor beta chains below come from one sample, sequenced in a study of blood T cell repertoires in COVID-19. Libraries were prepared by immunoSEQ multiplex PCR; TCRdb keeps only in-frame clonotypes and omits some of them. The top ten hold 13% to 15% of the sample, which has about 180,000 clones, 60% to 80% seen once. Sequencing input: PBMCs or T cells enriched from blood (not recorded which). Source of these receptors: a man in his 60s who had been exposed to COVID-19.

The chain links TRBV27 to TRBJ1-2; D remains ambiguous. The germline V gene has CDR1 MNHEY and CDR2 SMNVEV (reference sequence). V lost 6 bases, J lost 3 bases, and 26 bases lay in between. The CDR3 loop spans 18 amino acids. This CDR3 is CASSQRLFRTDRHYGYTF. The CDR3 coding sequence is TGTGCCAGCAGCCAGCGGTTATTCAGGACCGACCGACACTATGGCTACACCTTC.

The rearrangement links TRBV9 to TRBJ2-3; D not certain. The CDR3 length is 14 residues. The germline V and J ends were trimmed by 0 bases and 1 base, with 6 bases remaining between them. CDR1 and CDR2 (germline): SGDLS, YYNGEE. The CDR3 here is CASSVELGTDTQYF. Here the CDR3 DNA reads TGTGCCAGCAGCGTAGAACTGGGCACAGATACGCAGTATTTT.

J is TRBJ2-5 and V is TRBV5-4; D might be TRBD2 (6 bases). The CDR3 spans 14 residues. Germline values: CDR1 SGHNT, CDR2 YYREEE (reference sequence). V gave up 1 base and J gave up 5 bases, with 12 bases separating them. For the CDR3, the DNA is TGTGCCAGCAGCTTGAAGGCTAGCGTGGAGACCCAGTACTTC. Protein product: CASSLKASVETQYF.

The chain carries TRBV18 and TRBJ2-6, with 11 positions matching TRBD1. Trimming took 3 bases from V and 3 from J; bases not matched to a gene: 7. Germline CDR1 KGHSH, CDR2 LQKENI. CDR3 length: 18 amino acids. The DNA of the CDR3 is TGTGCCAGCTCACCCCTTGGACAGGGGGCAGGTGGGGCCAACGTCCTGACTTTC. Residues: CASSPLGQGAGGANVLTF.

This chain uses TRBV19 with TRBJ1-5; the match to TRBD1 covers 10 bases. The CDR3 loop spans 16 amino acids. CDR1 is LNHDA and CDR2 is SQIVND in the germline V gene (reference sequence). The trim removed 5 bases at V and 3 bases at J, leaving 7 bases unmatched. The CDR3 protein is CASSPGQGLVNQPQHF. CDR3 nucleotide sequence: TGTGCCAGTAGTCCGGGACAGGGGTTAGTCAATCAGCCCCAGCATTTT.

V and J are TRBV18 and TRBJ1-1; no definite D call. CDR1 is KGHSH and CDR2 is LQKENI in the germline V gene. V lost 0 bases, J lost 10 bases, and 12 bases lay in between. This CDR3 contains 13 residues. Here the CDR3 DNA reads TGTGCCAGCTCACCACCGGACCTCCGGGGAGCTTTCTTT. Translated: CASSPPDLRGAFF.

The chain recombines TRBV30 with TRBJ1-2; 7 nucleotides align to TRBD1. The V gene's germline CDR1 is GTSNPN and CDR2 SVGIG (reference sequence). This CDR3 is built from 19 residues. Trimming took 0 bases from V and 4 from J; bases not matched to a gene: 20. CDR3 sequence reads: CAWSVGLGLRRQGLYGYTF. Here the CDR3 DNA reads TGTGCCTGGAGTGTCGGGTTGGGGTTGAGAAGACAGGGCCTCTATGGCTACACCTTC.

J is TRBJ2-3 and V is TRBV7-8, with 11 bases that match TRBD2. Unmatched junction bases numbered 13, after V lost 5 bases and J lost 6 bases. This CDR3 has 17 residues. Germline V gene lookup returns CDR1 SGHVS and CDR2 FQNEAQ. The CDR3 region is CASSGTVLAGVRDTQYF. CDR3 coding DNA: TGTGCCAGCAGCGGGACCGTACTAGCGGGAGTCCGGGATACGCAGTATTTT. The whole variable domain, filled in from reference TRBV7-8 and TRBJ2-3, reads GAGVSQSPRYKVAKRGQDVALRCDPISGHVSLFWYQQALGQGPEFLTYFQNEAQLDKSGLPSDRFFAERPEGSVSTLKIQRTQQEDSAVYLCASSGTVLAGVRDTQYFGPGTRLTVL.

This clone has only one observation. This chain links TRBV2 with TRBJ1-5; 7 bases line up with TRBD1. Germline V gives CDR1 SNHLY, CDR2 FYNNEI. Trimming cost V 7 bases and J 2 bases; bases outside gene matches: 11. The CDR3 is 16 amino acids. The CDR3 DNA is TGTGCCAGCATTGGGCAGGGGGGAATGCGCAATCAGCCCCAGCATTTT. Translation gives CASIGQGGMRNQPQHF. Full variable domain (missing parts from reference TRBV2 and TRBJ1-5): EPEVTQTPSHQVTQMGQEVILRCVPISNHLYFYWYRQILGQKVEFLVSFYNNEISEKSEIFDDQFSVERPDGSNFTLKIRSTKLEDSAMYFCASIGQGGMRNQPQHFGDGTRLSIL.

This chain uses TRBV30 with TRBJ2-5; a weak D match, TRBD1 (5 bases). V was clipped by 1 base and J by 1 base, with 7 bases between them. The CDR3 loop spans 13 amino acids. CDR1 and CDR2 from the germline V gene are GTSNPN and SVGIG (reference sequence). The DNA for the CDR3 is TGTGCCTGGAGTGGGACACTCCAAGAGACCCAGTACTTC. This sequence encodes CAWSGTLQETQYF.

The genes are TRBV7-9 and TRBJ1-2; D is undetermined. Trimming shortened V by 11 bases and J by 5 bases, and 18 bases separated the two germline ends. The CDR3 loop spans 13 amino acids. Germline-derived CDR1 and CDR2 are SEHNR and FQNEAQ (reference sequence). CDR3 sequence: CASPRAGGYGYTF. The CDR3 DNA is TGTGCCTCTCCGAGGGCAGGAGGATATGGCTACACCTTC.

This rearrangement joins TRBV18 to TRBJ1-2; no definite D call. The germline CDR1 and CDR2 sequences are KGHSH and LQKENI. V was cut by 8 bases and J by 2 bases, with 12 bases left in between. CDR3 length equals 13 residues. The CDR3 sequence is CASVFGENYGYTF. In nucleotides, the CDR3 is TGTGCCAGCGTCTTCGGGGAAAACTATGGCTACACCTTC.

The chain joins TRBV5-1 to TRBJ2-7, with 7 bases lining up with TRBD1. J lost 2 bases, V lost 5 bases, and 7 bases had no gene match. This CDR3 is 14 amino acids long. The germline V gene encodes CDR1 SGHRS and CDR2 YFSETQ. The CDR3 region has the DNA TGCGCCAGCAGGACCGGGACAGCAACCTACGAGCAGTACTTC. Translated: CASRTGTATYEQYF. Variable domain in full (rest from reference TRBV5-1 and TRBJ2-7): KAGVTQTPRYLIKTRGQQVTLSCSPISGHRSVSWYQQTPGQGLQFLFEYFSETQRNKGNFPGRFSGRQFSNSRSEMNVSTLELGDSALYLCASRTGTATYEQYFGPGTRLTVT.

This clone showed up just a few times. The CDR3 bases are TGTGCCAGCAGCTTGGAGAGCTCCTACAATGAGCAGTTCTTC. Its translation is CASSLESSYNEQFF. The chain uses TRBV7-8 and TRBJ2-1; no clear D gene. The V gene's germline CDR1 is SGHVS and CDR2 FQNEAQ. Deletions cut 3 bases from V and 0 bases from J, with 6 bases between. The CDR3 contains 14 residues.

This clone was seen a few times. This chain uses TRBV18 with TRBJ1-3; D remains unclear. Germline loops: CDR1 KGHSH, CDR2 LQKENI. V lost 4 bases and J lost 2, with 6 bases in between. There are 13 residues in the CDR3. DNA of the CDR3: TGTGCCAGCTCACGGGAGACTGGAAACACCATATATTTT. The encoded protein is CASSRETGNTIYF.

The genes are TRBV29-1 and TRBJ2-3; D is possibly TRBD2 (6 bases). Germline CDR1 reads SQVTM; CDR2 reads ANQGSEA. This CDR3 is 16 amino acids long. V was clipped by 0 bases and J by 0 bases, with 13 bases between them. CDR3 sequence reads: CSVEEGGLPSTDTQYF. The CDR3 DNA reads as TGCAGCGTTGAAGAGGGAGGACTCCCAAGCACAGATACGCAGTATTTT.

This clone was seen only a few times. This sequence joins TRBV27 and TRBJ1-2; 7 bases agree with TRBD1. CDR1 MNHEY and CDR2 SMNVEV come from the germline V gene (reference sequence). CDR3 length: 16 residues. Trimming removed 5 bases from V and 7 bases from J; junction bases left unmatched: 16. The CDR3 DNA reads TGTGCCAGCAGTCCCACTTCTTACACAGGGGAACCTGGCTACACCTTC. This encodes CASSPTSYTGEPGYTF.

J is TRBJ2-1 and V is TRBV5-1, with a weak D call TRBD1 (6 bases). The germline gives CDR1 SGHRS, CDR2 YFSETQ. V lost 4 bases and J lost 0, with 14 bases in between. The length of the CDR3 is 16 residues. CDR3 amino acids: CASSNPGVGSYNEQFF. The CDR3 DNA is TGCGCCAGCAGCAACCCAGGGGTGGGCTCCTACAATGAGCAGTTCTTC.

In DNA, the CDR3 is TGTGCCAGCAGCTCCGGCGGGGTGCACTATGGCTACACCTTC. This codes for CASSSGGVHYGYTF. V usage is TRBV5-6 and J usage is TRBJ1-2; D uncertain. Trimming took off 3 bases at V and 3 bases at J, with 12 bases between the two ends. The germline CDR1 and CDR2 sequences are SGHDT and YYEEEE. The CDR3 is 14 residues long.

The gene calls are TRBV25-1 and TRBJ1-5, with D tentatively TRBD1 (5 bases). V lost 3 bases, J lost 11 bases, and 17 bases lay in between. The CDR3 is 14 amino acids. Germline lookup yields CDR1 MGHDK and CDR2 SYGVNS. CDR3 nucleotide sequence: TGTGCCAGCAGTGATGCGGGGGACCTCCGAACCCAGCATTTT. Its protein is CASSDAGDLRTQHF. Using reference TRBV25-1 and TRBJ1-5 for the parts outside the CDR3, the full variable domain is EADIYQTPRYLVIGTGKKITLECSQTMGHDKMYWYQQDPGMELHLIHYSYGVNSTEKGDLSSESTVSRIRTEHFPLTLESARPSHTSQYLCASSDAGDLRTQHFGDGTRLSIL.

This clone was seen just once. The CDR3 nucleotides are TGCGCCAGCAGCGGGGAGTTTTCGGTCCCTAATTCACCCCTCCACTTT. It codes for CASSGEFSVPNSPLHF. The V call is TRBV5-1, the J call TRBJ1-6, with no clear D. This CDR3 has 16 residues. Trimming took 4 bases from V and 6 from J, leaving 17 bases between them. Per germline, CDR1 SGHRS and CDR2 YFSETQ.

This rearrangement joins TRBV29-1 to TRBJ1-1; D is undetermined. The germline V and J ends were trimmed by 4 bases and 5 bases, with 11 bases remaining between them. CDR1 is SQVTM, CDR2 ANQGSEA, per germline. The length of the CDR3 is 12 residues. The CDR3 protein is CSVVRGTTEAFF. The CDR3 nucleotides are TGCAGCGTTGTCCGGGGTACGACTGAAGCTTTCTTT.